Presented here are 17 T cell receptor beta chains from one specimen sequenced in a study of T cells in Graves' hyperthyroidism and ophthalmopathy. Regions amplified from RNA transcripts were the TCR beta CDR3 regions. The study used the HTBI primer set for a first-round RT-PCR of the TCR CDR3. TCRdb re-derived calls from the multiplex PCR reads in MiXCR, one entry per CDR3 protein. Altogether fewer than 600,000 distinct CDR3 sequences are present, approximately 14% being singletons, with the ten largest covering about 14%. Sequencing was done on a sample of blood. The receptor set was obtained from a woman in her thirties or forties with Graves' hyperthyroidism.

This chain uses TRBV28 with TRBJ1-2; no reliable D call. Germline V gene data show CDR1 as MDHEN and CDR2 as SYDVKM. CDR3 length: 12 amino acids. V lost 4 bases and J lost 4, with 7 bases in between. The CDR3 region is CASSSGLYGYTF. In nucleotides, the CDR3 is TGTGCCAGCAGTTCCGGGCTCTATGGCTACACCTTC.

This clonotype was recorded many times. The V gene is TRBV6-1, the J gene TRBJ2-5; D might be TRBD1 (5 bases). CDR1 and CDR2 (germline): MNHNS, SASEGT. The ends were cut back, 4 bases at V and 4 bases at J, with 7 bases in the middle. The CDR3 covers 12 residues. CDR3 sequence reads: CASSGGGETQYF. The CDR3 nucleotides read TGTGCCAGCAGTGGGGGCGGAGAGACCCAGTACTTC.

Many counts were recorded for this clonotype. This sequence joins TRBV3-1 and TRBJ2-5; D may be TRBD2 (6 bases). CDR1 and CDR2 (germline): LGHDT, YNNKEL (reference sequence). The CDR3 totals 16 residues. V lost 8 bases to trimming and J lost 3 bases, with 22 bases between them. CDR3 amino acids: CASRNTVGGWEETQYF. As DNA, the CDR3 is TGTGCCAGCCGAAACACGGTCGGGGGATGGGAAGAGACCCAGTACTTC.

This clonotype was counted ten times or more. The chain links TRBV30 to TRBJ2-7; 8 bases fit TRBD1. Trimming cost V 2 bases and J 6 bases; bases outside gene matches: 3. Germline CDR1 reads GTSNPN; CDR2 reads SVGIG (reference sequence). The CDR3 runs 12 residues. The CDR3 protein is CAWSLTGGEQYF. CDR3 DNA sequence: TGTGCCTGGAGTCTAACAGGGGGCGAGCAGTACTTC.

This clonotype was counted ten times or more. The chain recombines TRBV18 with TRBJ2-2, with 10 positions matching TRBD1. The length of the CDR3 is 15 residues. The V and J ends lost 4 bases and 4 bases, in that order; junction bases with no gene match: 3. Germline lookup yields CDR1 KGHSH and CDR2 LQKENI. The CDR3 bases are TGTGCCAGCTCACGACAGGGGGCGCCCACCGGGGAGCTGTTTTTT. Its translation: CASSRQGAPTGELFF.

The V call is TRBV7-2, the J call TRBJ2-7, with TRBD2 matching 14 bases. V was pared by 3 bases and J by 9 bases, with 7 bases of the junction left unmatched. The CDR3 has 15 residues. CDR1 is SGHTA and CDR2 is FQGNSA in the germline V gene. In nucleotides, the CDR3 is TGTGCCAGCAGCTTCCTCTTGACTAGCGGGAGGGGGCAGTACTTC. This encodes CASSFLLTSGRGQYF.

There are many counts of this clonotype. V usage is TRBV11-2 and J usage is TRBJ2-3, with 9 bases identical to TRBD1. The CDR3 sequence is 16 residues long. V was clipped by 5 bases and J by 3 bases; unmatched bases: 9. CDR1 is SGHAT, CDR2 FQNNGV, per germline. This CDR3 reads CASSQGTGIRTDTQYF. The CDR3 coding sequence is TGTGCCAGCAGCCAGGGGACAGGGATTAGAACAGATACGCAGTATTTT.

Regarding this clonotype: A much larger clone sits a single nucleotide away, making a read error possible. Likely a read error: the CDR3 ends without its conserved phenylalanine or tryptophan. The genes are TRBV3-1 and TRBJ1-1; D gene ambiguous. Trimming left V 4 bases short and J 4 bases short, with 7 bases between. CDR3 length: 12 amino acids. CDR1 is LGHDT, CDR2 YNNKEL, per germline (reference sequence). CDR3 protein: CASSPRSTEAFL. The CDR3, as DNA: TGTGCCAGCAGCCCCCGGAGCACTGAAGCTTTCCTT.

In this sample, this clonotype turned up many times. The chain is built from TRBV7-2 and TRBJ1-5; D gene uncertain. V gave up 1 base and J gave up 5 bases, with 12 bases separating them. The CDR3 has 15 amino acids. Germline CDR1 and CDR2: SGHTA and FQGNSA. CDR3: CASSLGTTRDQPQHF. The CDR3, as DNA: TGTGCCAGCAGCTTAGGTACGACGAGGGATCAGCCCCAGCATTTT.

This clonotype was seen at least ten times. The rearrangement uses TRBV7-9 and TRBJ1-1; 7 bases are shared with TRBD1. CDR3 length: 18 residues. The V segment lost 7 bases and the J segment 0 bases; nucleotides outside the gene matches: 17. CDR1 and CDR2 from the germline V gene are SEHNR and FQNEAQ (reference sequence). Here the CDR3 DNA reads TGTGCCAGCACCGATGTCAGACAGGGATATCCTATGAACACTGAAGCTTTCTTT. The encoded protein is CASTDVRQGYPMNTEAFF.

This clonotype was detected only a few times. V and J are TRBV15 and TRBJ1-2; D ambiguous. CDR3 size: 15 residues. CDR1 and CDR2 (germline): LNHNV, YYDKDF (reference sequence). V lost 0 bases to trimming and J lost 3 bases, with 11 bases between them. The CDR3 is CATSRDGGTHYGYTF. DNA for the CDR3: TGTGCCACCAGCAGAGATGGCGGCACTCACTATGGCTACACCTTC. Combining the CDR3 with reference TRBV15 and TRBJ1-2 gives the whole variable domain DAMVIQNPRYQVTQFGKPVTLSCSQTLNHNVMYWYQQKSSQAPKLLFHYYDKDFNNEADTPDNFQSRRPNTSFCFLDIRSPGLGDTAMYLCATSRDGGTHYGYTFGSGTRLTVV.

There are many counts of this clonotype. The rearrangement joins TRBV27 to TRBJ2-7, with 11 bases that match TRBD1. Germline trimming cut 6 bases from V and 2 bases from J; bases unmatched to any gene: 12. Looked up from germline, CDR1 is MNHEY and CDR2 is SMNVEV (reference sequence). CDR3 length: 17 amino acids. In DNA, the CDR3 is TGTGCCAGCAGCAGGTGGACAGGGGGCCCAAAAGCCTACGAGCAGTACTTC. It translates to CASSRWTGGPKAYEQYF.

The table lists this clonotype with many counts. The chain carries TRBV2 and TRBJ2-5, with TRBD1 matching 7 bases. Germline trimming cut 6 bases from V and 6 bases from J; bases unmatched to any gene: 10. The germline V gene encodes CDR1 SNHLY and CDR2 FYNNEI. The length of the CDR3 is 14 residues. DNA of the CDR3: TGTGCCAGCAGCGCAGTAGGACAGGCTAAGACCCAGTACTTC. Encoded protein: CASSAVGQAKTQYF.

A word on this clonotype: Given a much more abundant clone one base away, this may be a read error. This chain joins TRBV7-2 and TRBJ2-3, with 10 positions matching TRBD2. Germline values: CDR1 SGHTA, CDR2 FQGNSA. V was pared by 1 base and J by 6 bases, with 13 bases of the junction left unmatched. CDR3 length equals 18 residues. This CDR3 reads CASSLGASGSTLGDTQYF. In nucleotides, the CDR3 is TGTGCCAGCAGCTTAGGGGCTAGCGGGAGTACTTTAGGTGATACGCAGTATTTT. The full variable domain, with the rest looked up from reference TRBV7-2 and TRBJ2-3, is GAGVSQSPSNKVTEKGKDVELRCDPISGHTALYWYRQSLGQGLEFLIYFQGNSAPDKSGLPSDRFSAERTGGSVSTLTIQRTQQEDSAVYLCASSLGASGSTLGDTQYFGPGTRLTVL.

This clonotype occurred a few times. CDR3 residues: CATSRWGQLNEKLFF. The CDR3 DNA follows: TGTGCCACCAGCAGATGGGGGCAACTTAATGAAAAACTGTTTTTT. The V gene is TRBV15, the J gene TRBJ1-4; D possibly corresponds to TRBD1 (6 bases). The V end lost 2 bases, the J end lost 4 bases, and 11 bases lay between the germline ends. The CDR3 extends over 15 amino acids. From germline, CDR1 is LNHNV and CDR2 YYDKDF (reference sequence).

This chain connects TRBV20-1 to TRBJ1-2; TRBD1 matches at 7 bases. CDR3 length: 12 residues. V lost 6 bases, J lost 3 bases, and 4 bases stayed unmatched. Germline CDR1 is DFQATT and CDR2 is SNEGSKA (reference sequence). The CDR3 region is CSAVTGDYGYTF. In nucleotides, the CDR3 is TGCAGTGCGGTTACAGGGGACTATGGCTACACCTTC.

The chain joins TRBV29-1 to TRBJ2-2; tentatively, D is TRBD2 (5 bases). Looked up from germline, CDR1 is SQVTM and CDR2 is ANQGSEA. The CDR3 is 15 residues long. Trimming shortened V by 6 bases and J by 3 bases, and 17 bases separated the two germline ends. Here the CDR3 DNA reads TGCAGCGTCGCCCCCTTAGGCGGGCACACCGGGGAGCTGTTTTTT. This translates into CSVAPLGGHTGELFF.